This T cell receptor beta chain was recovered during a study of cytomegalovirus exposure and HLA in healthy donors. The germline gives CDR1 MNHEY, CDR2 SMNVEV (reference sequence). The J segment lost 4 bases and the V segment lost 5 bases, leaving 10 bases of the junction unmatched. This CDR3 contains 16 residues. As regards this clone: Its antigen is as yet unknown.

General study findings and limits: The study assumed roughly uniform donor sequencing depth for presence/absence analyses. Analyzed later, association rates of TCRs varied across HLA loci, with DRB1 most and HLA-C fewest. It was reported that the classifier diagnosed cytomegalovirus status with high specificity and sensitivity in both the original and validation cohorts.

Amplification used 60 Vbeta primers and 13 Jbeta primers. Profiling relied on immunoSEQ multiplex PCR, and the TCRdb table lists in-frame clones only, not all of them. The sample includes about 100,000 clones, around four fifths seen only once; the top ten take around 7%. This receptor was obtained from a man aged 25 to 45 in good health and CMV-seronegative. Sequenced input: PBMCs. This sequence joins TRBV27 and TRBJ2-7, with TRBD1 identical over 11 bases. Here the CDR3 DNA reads TGTGCCAGCAGTATGCCAATGGACAGGGGGCGGTACGAGCAGTACTTC. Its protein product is CASSMPMDRGRYEQYF.